The TCR beta chain under discussion was sequenced for a study of T cell responses to AZD1222 COVID-19 vaccine. TCRdb's table, derived via immunoSEQ multiplex PCR, lists solely in-frame clones and lacks some. The repertoire has under 75,000 clones, less than 85% of them found once; the top ten carry around 21%. This clone was recorded a few times. The CDR3 runs to 16 residues. Germline V CDR1 and CDR2: DFQATT, SNEGSKA (reference sequence). Trimming removed 3 bases from V and 1 base from J, with 18 bases in between. Sequencing was performed on peripheral blood, taken on day 0 of AZD1222 vaccination. The J gene is TRBJ2-5, the V gene TRBV20-1; D is tentatively TRBD1 or TRBD2 (6 bases each). The TCR comes from an adult in good health. The DNA for the CDR3 is TGCAGTGCTAGTACCGACGGGGGCCGCACCCAAGAGACCCAGTACTTC. Protein product: CSASTDGGRTQETQYF.